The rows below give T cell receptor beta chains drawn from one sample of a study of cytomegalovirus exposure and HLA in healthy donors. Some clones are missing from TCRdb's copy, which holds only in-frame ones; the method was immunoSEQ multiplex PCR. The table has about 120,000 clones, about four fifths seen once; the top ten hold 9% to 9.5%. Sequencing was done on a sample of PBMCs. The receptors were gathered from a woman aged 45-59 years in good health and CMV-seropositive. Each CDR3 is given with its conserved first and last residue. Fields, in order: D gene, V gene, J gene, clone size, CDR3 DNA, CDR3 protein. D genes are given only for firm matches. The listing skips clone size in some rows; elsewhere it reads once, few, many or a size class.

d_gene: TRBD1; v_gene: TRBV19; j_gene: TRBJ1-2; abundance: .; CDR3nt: TGTGCCAGTAGCACGACAGGGGATTTTGGCTATGGCTACACCTTC; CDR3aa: CASSTTGDFGYGYTF
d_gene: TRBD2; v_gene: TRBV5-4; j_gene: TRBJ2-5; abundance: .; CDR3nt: TGTGCCAGCAGCTGGACCGGGACTAGAGAGACCCAGTACTTC; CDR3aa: CASSWTGTRETQYF
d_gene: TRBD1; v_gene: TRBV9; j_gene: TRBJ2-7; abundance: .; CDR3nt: TGTGCCAGCAGCGTTGAGGGGGCTCGAATCTACGAGCAGTACTTC; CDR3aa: CASSVEGARIYEQYF
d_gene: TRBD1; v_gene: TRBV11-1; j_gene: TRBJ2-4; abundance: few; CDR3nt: TGTGCCAGCAGGGGACAGGGTACTCTGGACATTCAGTACTTC; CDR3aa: CASRGQGTLDIQYF
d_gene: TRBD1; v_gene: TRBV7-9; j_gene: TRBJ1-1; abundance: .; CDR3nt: TGTGCCAGCAGCCAGAGGGACAGGAACACTGAAGCTTTCTTT; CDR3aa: CASSQRDRNTEAFF
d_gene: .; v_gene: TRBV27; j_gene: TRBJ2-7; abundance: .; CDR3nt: TGTGCCAGCAGTCGGTCCGGGAGTCCCTACGAGCAGTACTTC; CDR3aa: CASSRSGSPYEQYF
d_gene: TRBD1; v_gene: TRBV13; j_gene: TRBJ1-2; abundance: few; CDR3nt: TGTGCCAGCAGCCCCCGACAGGGAAAAGACGATGGCTACACCTTC; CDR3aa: CASSPRQGKDDGYTF
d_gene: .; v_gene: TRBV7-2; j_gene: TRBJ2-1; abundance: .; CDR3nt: TGTGCCAGCAGCGCCCGGACTATCGCTACTGACAATGAGCAGTTCTTC; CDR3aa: CASSARTIATDNEQFF
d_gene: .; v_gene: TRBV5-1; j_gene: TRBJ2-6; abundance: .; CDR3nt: TGCGCCAGCAGCTTGCCTACAGGTCTAAGCTCTGGGGCCAACGTCCTGACTTTC; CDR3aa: CASSLPTGLSSGANVLTF
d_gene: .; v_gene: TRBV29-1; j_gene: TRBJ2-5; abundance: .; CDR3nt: TGCAGCGCCTACTCGGAGACCCAGTACTTC; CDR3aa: CSAYSETQYF
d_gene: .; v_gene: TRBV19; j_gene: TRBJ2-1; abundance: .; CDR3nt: TGTGCCAGTAGTACCCGGTCAGGGGATTATGAGCAGTTCTTC; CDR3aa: CASSTRSGDYEQFF
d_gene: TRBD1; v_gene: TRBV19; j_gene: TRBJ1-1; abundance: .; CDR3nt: TGTGCCAGTAGTTTTTCCGTGGGACGACAGGGGATTGCTGAAGCTTTCTTT; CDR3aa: CASSFSVGRQGIAEAFF
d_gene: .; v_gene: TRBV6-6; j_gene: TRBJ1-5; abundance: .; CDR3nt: TGTGCCAGCAGCTGGACGGAGGATAGCAATCAGCCCCAGCATTTT; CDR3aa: CASSWTEDSNQPQHF
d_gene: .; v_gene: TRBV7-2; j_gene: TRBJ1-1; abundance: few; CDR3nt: TGTGCCAGCAGCTTAAAGGGAAGGGGGACTGAAGCTTTCTTT; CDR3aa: CASSLKGRGTEAFF
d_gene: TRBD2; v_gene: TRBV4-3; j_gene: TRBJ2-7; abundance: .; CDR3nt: TGCGCCAGCAGCCTTCGGACTAGCGGGATAGGGGACGAGCAGTACTTC; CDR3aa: CASSLRTSGIGDEQYF
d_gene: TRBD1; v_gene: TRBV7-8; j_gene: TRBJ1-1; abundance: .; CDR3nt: TGTGCCAGCAGCGTAGGACAGGGGGGCACTGAAGCTTTCTTT; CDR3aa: CASSVGQGGTEAFF
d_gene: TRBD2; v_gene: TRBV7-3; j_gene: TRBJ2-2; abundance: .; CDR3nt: TGTGCCAGCAGCCCCGGGACTAGCGGGGTTAGGGAGCTGTTTTTT; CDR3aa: CASSPGTSGVRELFF
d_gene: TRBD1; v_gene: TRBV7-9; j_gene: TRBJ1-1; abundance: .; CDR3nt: TGTTCCAGCAGCTTCCGGGACAGGGTCCCTTTGAACACTGAAGCTTTCTTT; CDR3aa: CSSSFRDRVPLNTEAFF
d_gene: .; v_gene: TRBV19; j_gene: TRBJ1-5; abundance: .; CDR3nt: TGTGCCACTTGGGGACAACGCGTCAATCAGCCCCAGCATTTT; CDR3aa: CATWGQRVNQPQHF
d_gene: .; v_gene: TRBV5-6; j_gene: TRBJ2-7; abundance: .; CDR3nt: TGTGCCAGCAGCTTGGACGTCGAGTCCTACGAGCAGTACTTC; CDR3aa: CASSLDVESYEQYF
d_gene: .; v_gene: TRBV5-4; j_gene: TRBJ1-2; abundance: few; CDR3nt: TGTGCCAGCAGCCCAGAGGATAACTATGGCTACACCTTC; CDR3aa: CASSPEDNYGYTF
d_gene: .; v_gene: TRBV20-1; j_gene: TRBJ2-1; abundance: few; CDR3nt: TGCAGTTTCCTTTACAATGAGCAGTTCTTC; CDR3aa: CSFLYNEQFF
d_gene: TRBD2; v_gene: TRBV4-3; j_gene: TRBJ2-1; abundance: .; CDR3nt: TGCGCCAGCAGGGCGGTCTTACTAGCGGGGGGTTACAATGAGCAGTTCTTC; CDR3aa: CASRAVLLAGGYNEQFF
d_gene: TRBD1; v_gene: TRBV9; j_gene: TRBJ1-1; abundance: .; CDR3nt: TGTGCCAGTAGCCACAGGGGGGGAAGCATGAACACTGAAGCTTTCTTT; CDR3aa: CASSHRGGSMNTEAFF
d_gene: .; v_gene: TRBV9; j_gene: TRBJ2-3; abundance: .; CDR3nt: TGTGCCAGCAGCGTAGCTACGGGGGAGCAGACAGATACGCAGTATTTT; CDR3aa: CASSVATGEQTDTQYF
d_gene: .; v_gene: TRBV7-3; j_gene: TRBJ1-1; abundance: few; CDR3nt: TGTGCCAGCAGCTTACACCAGGGGACTGAAGCTTTCTTT; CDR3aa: CASSLHQGTEAFF
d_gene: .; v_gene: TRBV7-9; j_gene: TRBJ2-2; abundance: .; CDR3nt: TGTGCCAGCAGCCTGGACAGGAACACCGGGGAGCTGTTTTTT; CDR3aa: CASSLDRNTGELFF
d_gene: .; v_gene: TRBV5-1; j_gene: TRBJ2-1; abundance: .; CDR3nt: TGCGCCAGCAGCTCTGGACAGCTTGTGATCCCCTACAATGAGCAGTTCTTC; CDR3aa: CASSSGQLVIPYNEQFF